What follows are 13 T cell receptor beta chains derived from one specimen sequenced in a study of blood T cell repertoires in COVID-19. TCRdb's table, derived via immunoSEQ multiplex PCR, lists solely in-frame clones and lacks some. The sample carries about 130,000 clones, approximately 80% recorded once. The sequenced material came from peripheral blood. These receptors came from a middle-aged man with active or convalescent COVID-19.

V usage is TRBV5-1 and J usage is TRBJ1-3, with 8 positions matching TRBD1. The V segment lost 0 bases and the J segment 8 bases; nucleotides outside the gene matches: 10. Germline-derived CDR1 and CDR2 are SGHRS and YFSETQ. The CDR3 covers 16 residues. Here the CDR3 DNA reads TGCGCCAGCAGCTTGGAACCCGCCGACAGGGGAGACACCATATATTTT. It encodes CASSLEPADRGDTIYF.

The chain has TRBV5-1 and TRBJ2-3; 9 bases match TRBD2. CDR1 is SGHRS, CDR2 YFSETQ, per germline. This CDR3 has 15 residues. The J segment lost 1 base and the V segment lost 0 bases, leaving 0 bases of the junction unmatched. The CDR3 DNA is TGCGCCAGCAGCTTGGGACTAGCGGGCACAGATACGCAGTATTTT. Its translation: CASSLGLAGTDTQYF. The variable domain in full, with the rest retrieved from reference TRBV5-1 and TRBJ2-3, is KAGVTQTPRYLIKTRGQQVTLSCSPISGHRSVSWYQQTPGQGLQFLFEYFSETQRNKGNFPGRFSGRQFSNSRSEMNVSTLELGDSALYLCASSLGLAGTDTQYFGPGTRLTVL.

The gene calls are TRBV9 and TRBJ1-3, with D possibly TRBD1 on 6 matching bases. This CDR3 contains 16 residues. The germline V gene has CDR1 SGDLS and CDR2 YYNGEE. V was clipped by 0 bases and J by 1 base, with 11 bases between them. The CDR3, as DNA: TGTGCCAGCAGCGTAGGAGGGACATTTTCTGGAAACACCATATATTTT. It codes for CASSVGGTFSGNTIYF.

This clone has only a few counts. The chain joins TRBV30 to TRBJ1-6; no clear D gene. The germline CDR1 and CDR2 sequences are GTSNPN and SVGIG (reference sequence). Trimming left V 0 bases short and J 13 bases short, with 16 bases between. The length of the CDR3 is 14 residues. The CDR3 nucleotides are TGTGCCTGGAGTGTACGAGGAGGTGGCGGGCCCCTCCACTTT. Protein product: CAWSVRGGGGPLHF.

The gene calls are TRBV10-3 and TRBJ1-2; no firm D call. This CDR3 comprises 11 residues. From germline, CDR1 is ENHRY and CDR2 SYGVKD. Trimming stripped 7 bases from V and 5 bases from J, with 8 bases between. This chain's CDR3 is CAITAGYGYTF. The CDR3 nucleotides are TGTGCCATCACAGCGGGATATGGCTACACCTTC.

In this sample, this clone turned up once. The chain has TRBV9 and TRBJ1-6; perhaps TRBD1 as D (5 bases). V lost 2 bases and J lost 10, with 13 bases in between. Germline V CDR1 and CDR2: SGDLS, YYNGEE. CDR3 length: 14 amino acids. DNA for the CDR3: TGTGCCAGCAGCGTCACGGGGGGTGGGTCACCCCTCCACTTT. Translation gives CASSVTGGGSPLHF.

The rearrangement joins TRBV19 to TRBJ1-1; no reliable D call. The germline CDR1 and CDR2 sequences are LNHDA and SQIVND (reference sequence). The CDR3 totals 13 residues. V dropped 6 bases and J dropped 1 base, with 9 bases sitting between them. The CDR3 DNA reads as TGTGCCAGTAGCCGACCGGGGAACACTGAAGCTTTCTTT. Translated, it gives CASSRPGNTEAFF.

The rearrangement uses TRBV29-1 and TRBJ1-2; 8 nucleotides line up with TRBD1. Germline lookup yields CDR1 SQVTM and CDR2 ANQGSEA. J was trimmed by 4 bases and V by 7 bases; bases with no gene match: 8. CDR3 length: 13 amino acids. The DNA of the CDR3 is TGCAGCGCCTCAGGGGGCCCAGCCTATGGCTACACCTTC. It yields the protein CSASGGPAYGYTF.

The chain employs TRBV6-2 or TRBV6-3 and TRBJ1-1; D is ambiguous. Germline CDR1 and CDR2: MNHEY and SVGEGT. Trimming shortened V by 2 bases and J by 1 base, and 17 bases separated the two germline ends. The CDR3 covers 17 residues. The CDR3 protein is CASSYPGRGMGNTEAFF. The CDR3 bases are TGTGCCAGCAGTTACCCCGGACGGGGAATGGGGAACACTGAAGCTTTCTTT.

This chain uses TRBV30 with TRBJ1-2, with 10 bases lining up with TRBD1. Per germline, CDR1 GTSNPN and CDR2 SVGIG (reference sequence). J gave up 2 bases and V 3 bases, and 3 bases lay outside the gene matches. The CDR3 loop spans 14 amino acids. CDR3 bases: TGTGCCTGGAGGGGGGACAGGGGAAACTATGGCTACACCTTC. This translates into CAWRGDRGNYGYTF. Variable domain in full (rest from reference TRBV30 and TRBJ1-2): SQTIHQWPATLVQPVGSPLSLECTVEGTSNPNLYWYRQAAGRGLQLLFYSVGIGQISSEVPQNLSASRPQDRQFILSSKKLLLSDSGFYLCAWRGDRGNYGYTFGSGTRLTVV.

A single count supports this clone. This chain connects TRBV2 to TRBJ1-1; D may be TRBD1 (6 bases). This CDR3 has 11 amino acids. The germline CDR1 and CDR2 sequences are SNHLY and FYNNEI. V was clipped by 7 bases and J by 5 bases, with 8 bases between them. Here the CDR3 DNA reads TGTGCCAGCACGCAGGGGACTGAAGCTTTCTTT. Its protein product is CASTQGTEAFF.

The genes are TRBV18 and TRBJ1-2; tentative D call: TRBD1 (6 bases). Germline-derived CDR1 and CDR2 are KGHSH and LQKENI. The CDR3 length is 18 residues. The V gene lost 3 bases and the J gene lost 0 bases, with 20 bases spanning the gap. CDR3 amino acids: CASSPGKSSGQTNYGYTF. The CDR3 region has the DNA TGTGCCAGCTCACCCGGAAAATCTAGCGGACAGACTAACTATGGCTACACCTTC.

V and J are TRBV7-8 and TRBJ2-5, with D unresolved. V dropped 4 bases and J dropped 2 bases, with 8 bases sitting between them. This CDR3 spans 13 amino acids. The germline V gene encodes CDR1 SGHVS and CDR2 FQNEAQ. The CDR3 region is CASSYMLQETQYF. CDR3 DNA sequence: TGTGCCAGCAGCTATATGTTACAAGAGACCCAGTACTTC.